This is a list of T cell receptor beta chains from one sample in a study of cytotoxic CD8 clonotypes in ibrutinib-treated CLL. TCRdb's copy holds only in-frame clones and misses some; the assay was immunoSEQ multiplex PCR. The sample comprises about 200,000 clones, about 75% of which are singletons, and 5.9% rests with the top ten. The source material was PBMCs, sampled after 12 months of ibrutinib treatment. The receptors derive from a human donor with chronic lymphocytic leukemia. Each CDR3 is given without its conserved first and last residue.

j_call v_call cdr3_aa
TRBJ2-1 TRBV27 ASSSPGLHNEQF
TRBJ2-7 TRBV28 ASSGAGLTYEQY
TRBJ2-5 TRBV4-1 ASSQEGLAGPFETQY
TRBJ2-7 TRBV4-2 ASSQVATDPTYEQY
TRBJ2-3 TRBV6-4 ASSDGSTDTQY
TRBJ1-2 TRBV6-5 ASSYEGSGYGYT
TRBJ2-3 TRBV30 ASSDGYGITDTQY
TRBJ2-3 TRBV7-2 ASSFVTSTDTQY
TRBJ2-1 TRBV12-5 ASGWDRGSYNEQF
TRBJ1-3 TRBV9 ASSVLPGQGSSGNTIY
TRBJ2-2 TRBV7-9 ASTPTSGSVGELF
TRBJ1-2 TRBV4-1 ASSQPDRVHYGYT
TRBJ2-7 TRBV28 ASRLPGGEQY